These T cell receptor beta chains were read from a single sample in a study of blood T cell repertoires in COVID-19. Sequenced by immunoSEQ multiplex PCR; TCRdb stores in-frame clones only, minus some. Among around 260,000 clones listed, roughly 80% were seen once. The sequencing input was peripheral blood. All receptors come from a man in his 60s with acute or convalescent COVID-19. CDR3s include the opening cysteine and the closing phenylalanine or tryptophan. The D gene is left open where the match is weak. Clone sizes are given selectively: once, few, many, or a class where the clone is expanded.

TGCGCCAGCAGACAGCAACAGGGGGCGCTTGGCTACACCTTC | CASRQQQGALGYTF | NA | TRBJ1-2 | 14 | TRBD1 | TRBV5-1
TGTGCCAGCAGCCCAGGACAGACTGGAAACACCATATATTTT | CASSPGQTGNTIYF | NA | TRBJ1-3 | 14 | NA | TRBV28
TGTGCCAGCAGCTTCGGGACATGGTCCCTCCACTTT | CASSFGTWSLHF | NA | TRBJ1-6 | 12 | NA | TRBV5-6
TGCGCCAGCAGTGATGGAGGTAGCTCCTACAATGAGCAGTTCTTC | CASSDGGSSYNEQFF | NA | TRBJ2-1 | 15 | NA | TRBV10-1
TGTGCCACCAGTGATCCAACTAGGCCTAGCGGGACGGTCCCCCAAGAGACCCAGTACTTC | CATSDPTRPSGTVPQETQYF | NA | TRBJ2-5 | 20 | TRBD2 | TRBV24-1
TGTGCCAGCAGCCTGGACAGAAATCAGCCCCAGCATTTT | CASSLDRNQPQHF | NA | TRBJ1-5 | 13 | NA | TRBV5-8
TGTGCCAGCAGTCGGACTAGCGGGAGTTTCGCAGATACGCAGTATTTT | CASSRTSGSFADTQYF | NA | TRBJ2-3 | 16 | TRBD2 | TRBV28
TGTGCCAGTAGCCTCCAGGGGAACACTGAAGCTTTCTTT | CASSLQGNTEAFF | NA | TRBJ1-1 | 13 | NA | TRBV6-5
TGTGCCAGCAGTGGGCCAAGGGACAGGGAGTATGGCGGTTCACCCCTCCACTTT | CASSGPRDREYGGSPLHF | NA | TRBJ1-6 | 18 | TRBD1 | TRBV25-1
TGTGCCAGCAGCCGCGGAGGGGCTTCTAGCGGGGGCTCTAGCACAGATACGCAGTATTTT | CASSRGGASSGGSSTDTQYF | NA | TRBJ2-3 | 20 | TRBD2 | TRBV4-2
TGTGCCACCAGCAGAGAAATGGGACAGGGGACGACCCAGTACTTC | CATSREMGQGTTQYF | NA | TRBJ2-5 | 15 | TRBD1 | TRBV15
TGTGCCATCAGTGAGTCACTTACCGCGGGGACTGGCTACACCTTC | CAISESLTAGTGYTF | NA | TRBJ1-2 | 15 | NA | TRBV10-3
TGTGCCAGCAGCACCAGGGGCTGGGGCACTGAAGCTTTCTTT | CASSTRGWGTEAFF | NA | TRBJ1-1 | 14 | NA | TRBV7-8
TGCGCCAGCAGCTTGTTTCCCGGGACAGATGAAAAACTGTTTTTT | CASSLFPGTDEKLFF | NA | TRBJ1-4 | 15 | TRBD1 | TRBV5-1
TGTGCCAGCAGCCTCATGACTAGCGGGGTAGATACGCAGTATTTT | CASSLMTSGVDTQYF | once | TRBJ2-3 | 15 | TRBD2 | TRBV7-2
TGCGCCAGCAGCGTTATGGGACAGGATAATGAAAAACTGTTTTTT | CASSVMGQDNEKLFF | NA | TRBJ1-4 | 15 | TRBD1 | TRBV5-1
TGTGCCAGCATTCGTTACAGCCAAGAGACCCAGTACTTC | CASIRYSQETQYF | NA | TRBJ2-5 | 13 | NA | TRBV6-5
TGTGCCAGCAGCGCAGGGACAGAGCTATATGAAAAACTGTTTTTT | CASSAGTELYEKLFF | NA | TRBJ1-4 | 15 | TRBD1 | TRBV9
TGTGCCAGCACCCAAGGAGGAGAGGGACAGCCCCAGCATTTT | CASTQGGEGQPQHF | NA | TRBJ1-5 | 14 | NA | TRBV6-5
TGCAGCGTGACCGGGACAGGGGCAAAGAATCAGCCCCAGCATTTT | CSVTGTGAKNQPQHF | NA | TRBJ1-5 | 15 | TRBD1 | TRBV29-1
TGTGCCAGCAGTTTCAGGGGGCTGGAGAAAAACATTCAGTACTTC | CASSFRGLEKNIQYF | NA | TRBJ2-4 | 15 | TRBD1 | TRBV6-2/TRBV6-3
TGCGCCAGCAGCTTGGTGGAGGGAACACCCTCCGGGGAGCTGTTTTTT | CASSLVEGTPSGELFF | few | TRBJ2-2 | 16 | NA | TRBV5-1
TGTGCCAGCAGCTTATTGCCCTTGGGATCCAGCGGGAGTTTGTACGAGCAGTACTTC | CASSLLPLGSSGSLYEQYF | NA | TRBJ2-7 | 19 | TRBD2 | TRBV5-6
TGTGCCAGCAGTGATCAGATCGCAGGGATCCCTAACTATGGCTACACCTTC | CASSDQIAGIPNYGYTF | NA | TRBJ1-2 | 17 | NA | TRBV2
TGTGCCAGCACCGAACAGGGGGCGCGAGGTGAAGCTTTCTTT | CASTEQGARGEAFF | NA | TRBJ1-1 | 14 | TRBD1 | TRBV3-1/TRBV3-2
TGTGCCAGCAGCTTCTCTTGGCCCTACAATGAGCAGTTCTTC | CASSFSWPYNEQFF | NA | TRBJ2-1 | 14 | NA | TRBV11-1
TGTGCCAGCTCACCAGCCAGTACGATCGTTGGGACCCAGTACTTC | CASSPASTIVGTQYF | once | TRBJ2-5 | 15 | NA | TRBV18
TGTGCCAGCACCACCGGGGGAGCCCGCTATGGCTACACCTTC | CASTTGGARYGYTF | once | TRBJ1-2 | 14 | NA | TRBV9
TGCAGCGTTGAAGAAGGGATGACAGGGAGATGGGGCTATGGCTACACCTTC | CSVEEGMTGRWGYGYTF | NA | TRBJ1-2 | 17 | TRBD1 | TRBV29-1
TGTGCCAGCAGCCAAGATATGCACCTAGCTAAAGGTCATAGCAAGTTCTTC | CASSQDMHLAKGHSKFF | NA | TRBJ2-1 | 17 | NA | TRBV4-2
TGTGCCAGCAACCGCCGGGGGAAATTCTACGATGAGCAGTTCTTC | CASNRRGKFYDEQFF | NA | TRBJ2-1 | 15 | NA | TRBV27
TGTGCCAGCAGCCCGGGGGTAAACTATGGCTACACCTTC | CASSPGVNYGYTF | NA | TRBJ1-2 | 13 | NA | TRBV7-6
TGCGCCAGCAGCTCCGACACAGGGAACATTCAGTACTTC | CASSSDTGNIQYF | NA | TRBJ2-4 | 13 | NA | TRBV5-1
TGTGCCAGCAGTGATCCGGGACAGGGGGCAGGAAACACCATATATTTT | CASSDPGQGAGNTIYF | NA | TRBJ1-3 | 16 | TRBD1 | TRBV25-1
TGTGCCAGCAGCACGACTAGCGGGGCGTACAATGAGCAGTTCTTC | CASSTTSGAYNEQFF | NA | TRBJ2-1 | 15 | TRBD2 | TRBV7-2
TGTGCCAGCAGCCAAGTTTCCCAGGGGAGCGCCTATGGCTACACCTTC | CASSQVSQGSAYGYTF | few | TRBJ1-2 | 16 | NA | TRBV3-1/TRBV3-2
TGTGCCAGCAGCTTTTTCGGGACTAGCGGGGGATACAATGAGCAGTTCTTC | CASSFFGTSGGYNEQFF | NA | TRBJ2-1 | 17 | TRBD2 | TRBV7-8
TGTGCCAGCAGTGGACAGGGGATCACAGATACGCAGTATTTT | CASSGQGITDTQYF | NA | TRBJ2-3 | 14 | TRBD1 | TRBV27
TGTGCCAGTAGTCTCCGTCCCGGGACAGGGAGATTTCGTGAAAAACTGTTTTTT | CASSLRPGTGRFREKLFF | NA | TRBJ1-4 | 18 | TRBD1 | TRBV19